Sequencing of this TCR beta chain was carried out in a study of early T cells in non-severe SARS-CoV-2 infection. Study outcomes and limitations: CD4 and private specificities were missed by VDJdb matching, which favored anti-spike CD8 responses.

In germline, CDR1 is MNHNY, CDR2 SVGAGI (reference sequence). V was pared by 6 bases and J by 8 bases, with 9 bases of the junction left unmatched. This CDR3 region has 15 residues. Unique molecular identifiers tagged individual cDNA molecules. TCRdb itself ran the 5' RACE reads through MiXCR, one entry per CDR3 protein. The sample lists about 37,000 distinct CDR3 sequences; roughly 5.7% were seen once. This clonotype was seen at least ten times. What it binds is not known. The receptor was derived from an adult who was a healthcare worker with PCR-confirmed SARS-CoV-2 infection or an uninfected control (not recorded which). The V gene is TRBV6-6, the J gene TRBJ2-1; 11 bases agree with TRBD2. The input for sequencing was whole blood, taken at baseline. The CDR3 loop reads CASSLGTSGNDEQFF. Written as DNA, the CDR3 is TGTGCCAGCAGCCTCGGGACTAGCGGCAACGATGAGCAGTTCTTC.